Here is one T cell receptor (beta chain) with its context. The data originate from a study of T cell responses to AZD1222 COVID-19 vaccine. The protocol was immunoSEQ multiplex PCR, while the TCRdb copy is restricted to in-frame clones and leaves out a portion. The sample contains about 120,000 clones, approximately 90% of which appear only once. This CDR3 region has 13 residues. Germline CDR1 reads MNHEY; CDR2 reads SMNVEV (reference sequence). V shed 6 bases and J shed 4 bases, with 10 bases lying between them. The chain joins TRBV27 to TRBJ1-3; D is perhaps TRBD1 (5 bases). The receptor comes from an adult who received the AZD1222 COVID-19 vaccine. The material was peripheral blood, obtained 28 days after the second AZD1222 dose. CDR3 coding DNA: TGTGCCAGCAGCTTGTACAGGGGAAACACCATATATTTT. Translating it yields CASSLYRGNTIYF.